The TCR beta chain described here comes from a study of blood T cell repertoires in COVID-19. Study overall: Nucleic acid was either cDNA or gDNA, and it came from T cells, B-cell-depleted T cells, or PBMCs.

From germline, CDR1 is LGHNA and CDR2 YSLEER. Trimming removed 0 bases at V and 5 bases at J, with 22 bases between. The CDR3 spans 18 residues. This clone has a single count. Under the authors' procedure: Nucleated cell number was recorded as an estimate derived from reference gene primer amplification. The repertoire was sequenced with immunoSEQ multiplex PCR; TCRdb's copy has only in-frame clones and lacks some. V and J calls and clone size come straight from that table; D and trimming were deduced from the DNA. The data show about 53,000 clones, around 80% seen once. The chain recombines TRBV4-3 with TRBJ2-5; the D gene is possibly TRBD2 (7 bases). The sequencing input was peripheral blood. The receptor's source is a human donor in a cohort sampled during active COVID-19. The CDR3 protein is CASSQDGNRGGVRETQYF. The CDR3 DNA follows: TGCGCCAGCAGCCAAGATGGAAATAGGGGGGGGGTCAGGGAGACCCAGTACTTC.